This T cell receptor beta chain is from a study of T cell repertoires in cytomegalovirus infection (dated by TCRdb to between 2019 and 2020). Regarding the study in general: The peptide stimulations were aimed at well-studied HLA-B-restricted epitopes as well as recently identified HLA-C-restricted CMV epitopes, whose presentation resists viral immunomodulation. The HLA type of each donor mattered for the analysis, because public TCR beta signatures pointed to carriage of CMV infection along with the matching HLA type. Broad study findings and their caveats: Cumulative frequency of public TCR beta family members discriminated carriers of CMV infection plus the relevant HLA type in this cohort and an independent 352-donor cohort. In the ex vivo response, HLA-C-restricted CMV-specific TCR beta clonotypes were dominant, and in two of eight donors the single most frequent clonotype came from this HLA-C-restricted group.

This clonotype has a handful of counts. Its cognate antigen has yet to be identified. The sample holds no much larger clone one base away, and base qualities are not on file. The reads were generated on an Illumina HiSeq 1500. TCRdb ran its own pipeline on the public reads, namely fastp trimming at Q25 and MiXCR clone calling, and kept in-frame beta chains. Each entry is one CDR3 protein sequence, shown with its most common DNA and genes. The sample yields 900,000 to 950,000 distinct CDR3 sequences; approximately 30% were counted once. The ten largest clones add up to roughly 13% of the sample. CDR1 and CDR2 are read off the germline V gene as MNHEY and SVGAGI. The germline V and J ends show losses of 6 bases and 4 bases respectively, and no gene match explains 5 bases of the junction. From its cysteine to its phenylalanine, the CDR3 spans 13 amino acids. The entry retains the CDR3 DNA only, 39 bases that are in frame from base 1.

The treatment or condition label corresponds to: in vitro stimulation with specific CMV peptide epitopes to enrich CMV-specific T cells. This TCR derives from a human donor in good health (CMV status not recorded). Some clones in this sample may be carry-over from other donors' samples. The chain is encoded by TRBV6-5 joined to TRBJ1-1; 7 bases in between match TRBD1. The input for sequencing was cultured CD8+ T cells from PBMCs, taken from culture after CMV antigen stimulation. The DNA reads TGTGCCAGCAGGCCGGGACAGACCACTGAAGCTTTCTTT. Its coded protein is CASRPGQTTEAFF.